This is a list of T cell receptor beta chains from one sample in a study of molecular identifiers for immune sequencing clone quantification. TCRdb used MiXCR to reprocess the PCR reads, holding one entry per CDR3 protein. The sample has 400,000 to 600,000 distinct CDR3 sequences, about a fifth seen once; the top ten hold around 0.86%. Sample: naive CD8+ T cells from blood, with Jurkat cell RNA spiked in. These receptors all come from a human donor in good health. Some libraries in this study had Jurkat cell RNA spiked in. Each CDR3 is given with its conserved first and last residue. Each record gives: D gene, V gene, clone size, J gene, CDR3 length, CDR3 DNA, CDR3 protein. A D gene is named only where the DNA matches it firmly. Clone size appears in some rows only: once, few, many, or a class for an expanded clone.

TRBD2	TRBV20-1	-	TRBJ2-5	12	TGCAGTGCTAGAACTAGCGAGGAGACCCAGTACTTC	CSARTSEETQYF
TRBD2	TRBV29-1	many	TRBJ2-5	13	TGCAGCGCCCAGGGACTAGCGGAAGAGACCCAGTACTTC	CSAQGLAEETQYF
-	TRBV18	few	TRBJ1-1	15	TGTGCCAGCTCACGTCTCACAGAGATGAACACTGAAGCTTTCTTT	CASSRLTEMNTEAFF
-	TRBV4-3	many	TRBJ2-3	16	TGCGCCAGCAGCCAAGCCCATTTGAGGGTCACAGATACGCAGTATTTT	CASSQAHLRVTDTQYF
-	TRBV7-6	many	TRBJ1-5	14	TGTGCCAGCAGCCCGTCATTCGGCAATCAGCCCCAGCATTTT	CASSPSFGNQPQHF
-	TRBV28	many	TRBJ2-1	14	TGTGCCAGCAGTTTTAATTTGGGACCCCTCCGCCAGTTCTTC	CASSFNLGPLRQFF
TRBD1	TRBV7-6	few	TRBJ2-7	15	TGTGCCAGCAGCCCTGAAGACAGGGAAATGTACGAGCAGTACTTC	CASSPEDREMYEQYF
-	TRBV7-9	-	TRBJ2-2	17	TGTGCCAGCAGCTTAGTTTGGGGACACTCCAACACCGGGGAGCTGTTTTTT	CASSLVWGHSNTGELFF
TRBD1	TRBV20-1	few	TRBJ2-7	13	TGCAGTGCTGGAGACAGGGGATGGAACGAGCAGTACTTC	CSAGDRGWNEQYF
-	TRBV5-1	-	TRBJ1-5	16	TGCGCCAGCATAACCGGGGGGGGGGACTACCGGCAGCCCCAGCATTTT	CASITGGGDYRQPQHF
-	TRBV19	-	TRBJ2-7	13	TGTGCCAGTCAGGAGGGAAATAGCCACGAGCAGTACTTC	CASQEGNSHEQYF
TRBD2	TRBV4-3	many	TRBJ2-7	14	TGCGCCAGCAGCCACTCCAGGGACTACTACGAGCAGTACTTC	CASSHSRDYYEQYF
TRBD2	TRBV7-2	few	TRBJ2-7	14	TGTGCCAGCAGCCCTAGCGGGAGCCTCTGGGAGCAGTACTTC	CASSPSGSLWEQYF
-	TRBV20-1	many	TRBJ2-7	13	TGCAGTGCTAGGCAGACACTTACCTACGAGCAGTACTTC	CSARQTLTYEQYF